This entry concerns a single T cell receptor (beta chain). Described time point: neoterminal ileum biopsy at postoperative endoscopy, about 6 months after surgery. TCRB immunosequencing input was about 0.55 micrograms of biopsy DNA per sample. Sequencing used immunoSEQ multiplex PCR; TCRdb keeps in-frame clones, though not all of them. The sample carries about 12,000 clones, approximately 78% recorded once. The data were obtained in a study of T cell repertoires in ileal Crohn's disease. Sequenced material: ileal tissue. The receptor's source is an adult with Crohn's disease.

In DNA, the CDR3 is TGCGCCAGCAGCTCGGGGACTATCTCTAGAGGAGATACGCAGTATTTT. This gives the protein CASSSGTISRGDTQYF. This sequence joins TRBV5-1 and TRBJ2-3; 7 bases map to TRBD2. The CDR3 has 16 residues. The germline CDR1 and CDR2 sequences are SGHRS and YFSETQ. With V trimmed by 3 bases and J by 5 bases, 12 bases remained unmatched.